Below are 16 T cell receptor beta chains sequenced from a single sample in a study of CD4 and CD8 cells across lung adenocarcinoma regions. TCRdb recomputed calls from the PCR reads with MiXCR, one row per CDR3 protein. The sample lists fewer than 4,000 distinct CDR3 sequences; roughly 51% were seen once. The sequenced sample consisted of CD8+ T cells from the center of a lung tumor. The receptors were sampled from a male donor with lung adenocarcinoma. The CD4 and CD8 labels of this study may be unreliable.

The CDR3 loop is CAWSVHTNSYNEQYF. In DNA form, the CDR3 reads TGTGCCTGGAGTGTACACACGAACTCCTACAATGAGCAGTACTTC. This rearrangement joins TRBV30 to TRBJ2-1, with D hard to call. The J call is uncertain, as TRBJ2-7 better fits the DNA end. Germline V gene lookup returns CDR1 GTSNPN and CDR2 SVGIG (reference sequence). This CDR3 has 15 residues.

This clonotype has just a few counts. This sequence joins TRBV6-5 and TRBJ2-5; D is perhaps TRBD2 (7 bases). Trimming pared 0 bases from V and 5 bases from J, leaving 10 bases between. The CDR3 runs 14 residues. CDR1 and CDR2 from the germline V gene are MNHEY and SVGAGI. The CDR3 DNA follows: TGTGCCAGCAGTTACTCGAGGGGGGGGGAGACCCAGTACTTC. Translation: CASSYSRGGETQYF.

Comments on this clonotype: A much larger clone lies one base from this, so it may be a read error. V usage is TRBV6-5 and J usage is TRBJ2-1, with 9 bases that match TRBD2. The J call may be incorrect, as the DNA end agrees better with TRBJ2-7. Germline CDR1 MNHEY, CDR2 SVGAGI. CDR3 length equals 16 residues. The CDR3 reads CASSSIAGAIYNEQYF. The CDR3 DNA sequence: TGTGCCAGCAGTTCCATAGCGGGAGCGATCTACAATGAGCAGTACTTC.

The chain has TRBV4-1 and TRBJ2-7, with a weak D call TRBD2 (5 bases). Trimming left V 4 bases short and J 5 bases short, with 9 bases between. Germline CDR1 reads MGHRA; CDR2 reads YSYEKL. The CDR3 covers 12 residues. The CDR3 loop reads CASSPRDHEQYF. For the CDR3, the DNA is TGCGCCAGCAGCCCTCGGGATCACGAGCAGTACTTC.

The chain combines TRBV6-2 or TRBV6-3 with TRBJ2-3; unclear D gene. This CDR3 is built from 14 residues. Germline CDR1 is MNHEY and CDR2 is SVGEGT. The CDR3 DNA is TGTGGCGCTGGTGGGGAAGGCTGCACAGATACGCAGTATTTT. Its translation: CGAGGEGCTDTQYF.

The chain recombines TRBV6-1 with TRBJ2-7, with 8 positions matching TRBD2. This CDR3 region has 13 residues. Germline V gives CDR1 MNHNS, CDR2 SASEGT. After removal of 7 bases from V and 5 bases from J, the junction contained 7 bases not matched to a gene. In nucleotides, the CDR3 is TGTGCCAGCACTCGAGCGGGAGACCACGAGCAGTACTTC. Its translation is CASTRAGDHEQYF.

In this sample, this clonotype is large. The chain couples TRBV7-2 to TRBJ2-1, with 8 bases fitting TRBD2. Germline V gives CDR1 SGHTA, CDR2 FQGNSA. Unmatched junction bases numbered 2, after V lost 4 bases and J lost 3 bases. The CDR3 totals 14 residues. The CDR3 spells CASSSRGVYNEQFF. The CDR3 bases are TGTGCCAGCAGCTCGCGGGGGGTCTACAATGAGCAGTTCTTC.

By sample fraction, this clonotype is medium-sized. The chain has TRBV12-3 or TRBV12-4 and TRBJ2-2, with D possibly being TRBD2 (6 bases). The CDR3 spans 15 residues. Trimming left V 2 bases short and J 0 bases short, with 7 bases between. The CDR3 sequence: CASSLSGSNTGELFF. The CDR3 coding sequence is TGTGCCAGCAGTTTAAGCGGGTCGAACACCGGGGAGCTGTTTTTT.

This clonotype is medium-sized (0.01 to 0.1%) within its sample. The CDR3 loop is CASSPTGLATDTQYF. CDR3 DNA sequence: TGTGCCAGCAGCCCGACAGGTCTCGCAACAGATACGCAGTATTTT. This chain uses TRBV6-1 with TRBJ2-3; tentative D call: TRBD1 (6 bases). CDR1 and CDR2 from the germline V gene are MNHNS and SASEGT. CDR3 length: 15 residues. Trimming left V 6 bases short and J 3 bases short, with 16 bases between.

In its sample, this clonotype is medium-sized (0.01 to 0.1%). The rearrangement joins TRBV12-3 or TRBV12-4 to TRBJ2-5, with unresolved D. V was cut by 6 bases and J by 1 base, with 12 bases left in between. The CDR3 extends over 14 amino acids. The CDR3 region has the DNA TGTGCCAGCAGCGTACCGGCCAGCCAAGAGACCCAGTACTTC. It encodes CASSVPASQETQYF.

The V and J genes are TRBV7-6 and TRBJ2-5; tentative D call: TRBD2 (6 bases). Germline assignment: CDR1 SGHVS and CDR2 FNYEAQ. The V gene lost 5 bases and the J gene lost 11 bases, with 21 bases spanning the gap. The CDR3 spans 14 residues. The CDR3, as DNA: TGTGCCAGCAGCCCCAGCGGGCCGGGCGATGGGCAGTACTTC. Its translation: CASSPSGPGDGQYF.

By sample fraction, this clonotype is medium-sized. The chain carries TRBV6-1 and TRBJ2-7, with 10 bases lining up with TRBD1. The CDR3 length is 17 residues. Looked up from germline, CDR1 is MNHNS and CDR2 is SASEGT. J lost 1 base, V lost 2 bases, and 8 bases had no gene match. The CDR3 loop reads CASSEKGWGQGSYEQYF. DNA for the CDR3: TGTGCCAGCAGTGAAAAGGGCTGGGGACAGGGGTCCTACGAGCAGTACTTC.

This clonotype was seen more than once but under ten times. V and J are TRBV11-2 and TRBJ2-1; the D is unclear. V was cut by 0 bases and J by 5 bases, with 17 bases left in between. The CDR3 length is 17 residues. From germline, CDR1 is SGHAT and CDR2 FQNNGV. The CDR3 here is CASSLDQWVSTDNEQFF. The CDR3 DNA reads TGTGCCAGCAGCTTAGATCAATGGGTTTCTACTGACAATGAGCAGTTCTTC.

The DNA of the CDR3 is TGTGCCAGCAGTGAACTAGCGGAAAACATTCAGTACTTC. Translated: CASSELAENIQYF. The J gene is TRBJ2-4, the V gene TRBV6-1, with TRBD2 matching 7 bases. V was pared by 2 bases and J by 5 bases, with 0 bases of the junction left unmatched. The CDR3 extends over 13 amino acids. Germline V CDR1 and CDR2: MNHNS, SASEGT.

The chain links TRBV10-3 to TRBJ2-3; tentative D call: TRBD2 (6 bases). The CDR3 runs to 14 residues. Germline assignment: CDR1 ENHRY and CDR2 SYGVKD. V was cut by 9 bases and J by 8 bases, with 21 bases left in between. CDR3 protein: CAITGGVGLTTQYF. The CDR3, as DNA: TGTGCCATTACCGGAGGGGTGGGCCTCACTACGCAGTATTTT.

V gene TRBV6-1 combines with J gene TRBJ2-4; D unclear. Trimming left V 7 bases short and J 2 bases short, with 12 bases between. The CDR3 runs 14 residues. The germline CDR1 and CDR2 sequences are MNHNS and SASEGT. CDR3 DNA sequence: TGTGCCAGCAAGGTCACGGCTACCAAAAACATTCAGTACTTC. Protein: CASKVTATKNIQYF.